The 5 T cell receptor beta chains in this list originate from one sample, sequenced in a study of cytomegalovirus exposure and HLA in healthy donors. PCR amplification relied on 60 Vbeta primers (plus 13 Jbeta primers). Sequenced by immunoSEQ multiplex PCR; TCRdb stores in-frame clones only, minus some. This sample has nearly 110,000 clones, with more than 65% found just once. Sequenced: PBMCs. These receptor sequences come from a woman between 50 and 59 years old in good health and CMV-seropositive.

This chain connects TRBV7-9 to TRBJ2-6; D might be TRBD2 (5 bases). Trimming left V 8 bases short and J 4 bases short, with 9 bases between. This CDR3 is built from 13 residues. CDR1 is SEHNR and CDR2 is FQNEAQ in the germline V gene (reference sequence). CDR3 DNA: TGTGCCAGCGAGAGGGCCGGGGCCAACGTCCTGACTTTC. This codes for CASERAGANVLTF. The variable domain in full, completed from reference TRBV7-9 and TRBJ2-6, reads DTGVSQNPRHKITKRGQNVTFRCDPISEHNRLYWYRQTLGQGPEFLTYFQNEAQLEKSRLLSDRFSAERPKGSFSTLEIQRTEQGDSAMYLCASERAGANVLTFGAGSRLTVL.

The table lists this clone with a few counts. The gene calls are TRBV6-1 and TRBJ1-1; D gene ambiguous. Germline V CDR1 and CDR2: MNHNS, SASEGT. Trimming cost V 8 bases and J 1 base, with 5 bases left between them. The CDR3 loop spans 11 amino acids. The CDR3 DNA follows: TGTGCCAGCTGGAGGAACACTGAAGCTTTCTTT. Its translation is CASWRNTEAFF.

This CDR3 reads CASSPGTGEGQPQHF. Written as DNA, the CDR3 is TGTGCCAGCTCACCAGGGACAGGGGAGGGTCAGCCCCAGCATTTT. The rearrangement uses TRBV18 and TRBJ1-5; the match to TRBD1 covers 10 bases. The V gene's germline CDR1 is KGHSH and CDR2 LQKENI. V lost 2 bases, J lost 6 bases, and 4 bases stayed unmatched. The CDR3 length is 15 residues. The whole variable domain, remainder taken from reference TRBV18 and TRBJ1-5, is NAGVMQNPRHLVRRRGQEARLRCSPMKGHSHVYWYRQLPEEGLKFMVYLQKENIIDESGMPKERFSAEFPKEGPSILRIQQVVRGDSAAYFCASSPGTGEGQPQHFGDGTRLSIL.

The genes are TRBV7-2 and TRBJ1-6; maybe TRBD1 (5 bases). V was cut by 4 bases and J by 7 bases, with 11 bases left in between. CDR3 size: 14 residues. Germline lookup yields CDR1 SGHTA and CDR2 FQGNSA. This chain's CDR3 is CASSSRGRNSPLHF. Written as DNA, the CDR3 is TGTGCCAGCAGCTCGCGGGGCCGGAATTCACCCCTCCACTTT.

The rearrangement uses TRBV14 and TRBJ1-1; 7 bases agree with TRBD1. This CDR3 has 13 amino acids. With 2 bases clipped from V and 8 bases from J, the junction kept 5 bases outside the gene matches. Per germline, CDR1 SGHDN and CDR2 FVKESK. The CDR3 nucleotides are TGTGCCAGCAGCCAACAAGGGGGCTCAGAAGCTTTCTTT. Translating it yields CASSQQGGSEAFF.